The 9 T cell receptor beta chains below were found in one sample sequenced in a study of CXCR3-negative and CXCR3-positive naive CD8 T cells. The method, 5' RACE with UMI labels, was used to prepare the TRB cDNA libraries. TCRdb derives one entry per CDR3 protein from the 5' RACE reads, leaving out DNA. In total, the table holds 46,000 or so distinct CDR3 sequences. The specimen sequenced was naive CXCR3- CD8+ T cells from blood. Subset indicated: CD45RO-CCR7+CD27+CD95- naive CD8+ T cells lacking CXCR3 (TNR3-). Receptor source: a human donor in good health. Some clones in this sample may be carry-over from other donors' samples.

The chain combines TRBV29-1 with TRBJ2-2. Germline V gene data show CDR1 as SQVTM and CDR2 as ANQGSEA. This CDR3 is built from 13 residues. CDR3 region: CSVEKANTGELFF.

This chain links TRBV12-3 or TRBV12-4 with TRBJ2-1. This CDR3 has 15 residues. This CDR3 reads CASSLGSAAYNEQFF.

The gene calls are TRBV12-3 or TRBV12-4 and TRBJ2-5. This CDR3 contains 12 residues. CDR3 loop: CASSEGPETQYF.

The chain combines TRBV6-1 with TRBJ1-5; TCRdb proposes TRBD1, but this gene call is untestable without DNA. This CDR3 spans 15 amino acids. Germline-derived CDR1 and CDR2 are MNHNS and SASEGT. The CDR3 region is CASSAPGELSQPQHF.

The chain uses TRBV7-8 and TRBJ1-2. The V gene's germline CDR1 is SGHVS and CDR2 FQNEAQ. The CDR3 consists of 16 residues. The CDR3 loop reads CASSPLSGQQNYGYTF.

The chain uses TRBV7-2 and TRBJ2-7; no DNA is available, so the TRBD2 call from TCRdb remains unchecked. CDR1 and CDR2 from the germline V gene are SGHTA and FQGNSA. This CDR3 is 16 amino acids long. The CDR3: CASSSGTSGSSYEQYF.

The chain is built from TRBV4-3 and TRBJ1-1. Germline CDR1 is LGHNA and CDR2 is YSLEER. The CDR3 runs 14 residues. CDR3 residues: CASSQAEVNTEAFF.

The J gene is TRBJ2-1, the V gene TRBV12-3 or TRBV12-4; TCRdb's D gene call, TRBD1, goes unchecked for lack of DNA. The CDR3 totals 16 residues. The CDR3 spells CASNMQGAGTYNEQFF.

J is TRBJ2-3 and V is TRBV29-1; the D call of TRBD1 rests on TCRdb alone, since no DNA is present to check it. Germline loops: CDR1 SQVTM, CDR2 ANQGSEA. The CDR3 totals 15 residues. CDR3: CSTHPDASSTDTQYF.